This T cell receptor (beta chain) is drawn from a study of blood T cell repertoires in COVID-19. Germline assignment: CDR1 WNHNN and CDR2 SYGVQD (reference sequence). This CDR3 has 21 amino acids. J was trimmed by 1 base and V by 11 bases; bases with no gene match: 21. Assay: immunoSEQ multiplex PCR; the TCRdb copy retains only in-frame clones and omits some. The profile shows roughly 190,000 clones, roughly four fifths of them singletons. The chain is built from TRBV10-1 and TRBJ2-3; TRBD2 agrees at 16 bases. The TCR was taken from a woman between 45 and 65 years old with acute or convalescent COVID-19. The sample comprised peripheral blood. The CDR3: CAGFGSIPGTSGGGRTDTQYF. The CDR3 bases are TGCGCCGGATTCGGATCGATACCCGGGACTAGCGGGGGGGGCCGCACAGATACGCAGTATTTT.